This T cell receptor beta chain was found in a study of CD8 T cells in ankylosing spondylitis. Trimming cost V 0 bases and J 0 bases, with 5 bases left between them. Per the germline V gene, CDR1 is SGDLS and CDR2 is YYNGEE. The CDR3 runs 14 residues. General study findings and limits: Blood from ankylosing spondylitis patients appeared to carry a characteristic roughly 8-variant TCR beta motif. As reported, disease-linked clones showed significant enrichment in matched ankylosing spondylitis synovial fluid.

From the 5' RACE reads, TCRdb called clonotypes with MiXCR, one entry per CDR3 protein. The sample contains just over 300,000 distinct CDR3 sequences, around 21% of which appear only once. Points on this clonotype: Its antigen is unknown.

The chain combines TRBV9 with TRBJ2-3, with D unclear. This clonotype originated in a female donor with ankylosing spondylitis or in good health (not recorded which). The specimen sequenced was blood, either unsorted or a sorted T cell fraction (not recorded which). DNA for the CDR3: TGTGCCAGCAGCGTAGCTGCTAGCACAGATACGCAGTATTTT. It is translated as CASSVAASTDTQYF. The complete variable domain, with remaining parts taken from reference TRBV9 and TRBJ2-3, reads DSGVTQTPKHLITATGQRVTLRCSPRSGDLSVYWYQQSLDQGLQFLIQYYNGEERAKGNILERFSAQQFPDLHSELNLSSLELGDSALYFCASSVAASTDTQYFGPGTRLTVL.